These 3 T cell receptor beta chains were all obtained from the same sample, sequenced in a study of cytomegalovirus exposure and HLA in healthy donors. The PCR had 60 Vbeta and 13 Jbeta primers. The repertoire was sequenced with immunoSEQ multiplex PCR; TCRdb's copy has only in-frame clones and lacks some. The repertoire has 100,000 to 150,000 clones, roughly 80% of them found once; the top ten carry over 2.5%. Input material: PBMCs. These receptors all stem from a woman aged 50 to 65 in good health and CMV-seronegative.

There are a few counts of this clone. The V and J genes are TRBV10-3 and TRBJ1-4; D is unclear. Trimming left V 3 bases short and J 8 bases short, with 16 bases between. The CDR3 is made up of 15 amino acids. Germline CDR1 is ENHRY and CDR2 is SYGVKD. The CDR3 is CAISDPQAWEEKLFF. The CDR3 DNA follows: TGTGCCATCAGTGACCCTCAGGCGTGGGAGGAAAAACTGTTTTTT.

The chain joins TRBV13 to TRBJ1-2, with 9 bases that match TRBD1. Germline V gene sequence: CDR1 PRHDT, CDR2 FYEKMQ (reference sequence). V gave up 5 bases and J gave up 6 bases; unmatched junction bases: 10. The CDR3 runs 15 residues. The CDR3, as DNA: TGTGCCAGCAGCCCCGGGACAGGGTACGGTCATGGCTACACCTTC. It is translated as CASSPGTGYGHGYTF.

In its sample, this clone was seen a few times. The chain uses TRBV28 and TRBJ2-7, with TRBD1 matching 8 bases. Germline lookup yields CDR1 MDHEN and CDR2 SYDVKM. V gave up 7 bases and J gave up 3 bases; unmatched junction bases: 8. The CDR3 contains 14 residues. CDR3 residues: CASNAGTGFYEQYF. CDR3 nucleotide sequence: TGTGCCAGCAATGCCGGGACAGGTTTCTACGAGCAGTACTTC. Supplemented by reference TRBV28 and TRBJ2-7, the full variable domain reads DVKVTQSSRYLVKRTGEKVFLECVQDMDHENMFWYRQDPGLGLRLIYFSYDVKMKEKGDIPEGYSVSREKKERFSLILESASTNQTSMYLCASNAGTGFYEQYFGPGTRLTVT.